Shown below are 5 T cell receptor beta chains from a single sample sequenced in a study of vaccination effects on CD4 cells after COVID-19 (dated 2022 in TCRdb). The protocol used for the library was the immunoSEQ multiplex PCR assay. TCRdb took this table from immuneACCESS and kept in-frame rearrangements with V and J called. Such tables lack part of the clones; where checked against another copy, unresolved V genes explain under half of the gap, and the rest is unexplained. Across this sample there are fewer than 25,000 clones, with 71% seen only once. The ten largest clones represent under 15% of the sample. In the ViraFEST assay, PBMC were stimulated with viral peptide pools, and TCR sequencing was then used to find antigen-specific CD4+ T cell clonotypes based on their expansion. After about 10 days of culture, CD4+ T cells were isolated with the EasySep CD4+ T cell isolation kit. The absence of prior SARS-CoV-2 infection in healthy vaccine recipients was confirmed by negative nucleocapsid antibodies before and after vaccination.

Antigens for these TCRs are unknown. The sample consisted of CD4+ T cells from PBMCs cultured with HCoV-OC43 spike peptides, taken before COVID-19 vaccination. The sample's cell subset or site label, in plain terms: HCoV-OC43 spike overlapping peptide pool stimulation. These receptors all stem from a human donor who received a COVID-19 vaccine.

The CDR3 is CASSHREGGWAFF. The CDR3 region has the DNA TGTGCCAGCAGCCACAGGGAAGGCGGTTGGGCTTTCTTT. The rearrangement uses TRBV7-8 and TRBJ1-1; a weak D match, TRBD1 (6 bases). The CDR3 length is 13 residues. Germline loops: CDR1 SGHVS, CDR2 FQNEAQ. Trimming cost V 5 bases and J 11 bases, with 18 bases left between them. The complete variable domain, with remaining parts taken from reference TRBV7-8 and TRBJ1-1, reads GAGVSQSPRYKVAKRGQDVALRCDPISGHVSLFWYQQALGQGPEFLTYFQNEAQLDKSGLPSDRFFAERPEGSVSTLKIQRTQQEDSAVYLCASSHREGGWAFFGQGTRLTVV.

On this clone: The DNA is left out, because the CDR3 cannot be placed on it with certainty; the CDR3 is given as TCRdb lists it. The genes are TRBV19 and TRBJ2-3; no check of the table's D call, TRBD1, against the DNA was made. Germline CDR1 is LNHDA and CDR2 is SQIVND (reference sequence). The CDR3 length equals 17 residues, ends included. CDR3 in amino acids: CASSIRARGSYTDTQYF.

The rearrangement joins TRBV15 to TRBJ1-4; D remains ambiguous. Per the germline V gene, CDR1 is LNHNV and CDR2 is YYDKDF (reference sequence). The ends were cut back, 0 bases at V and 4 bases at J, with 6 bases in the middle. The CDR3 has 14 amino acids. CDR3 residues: CATSRDIGNEKLFF. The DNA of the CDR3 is TGTGCCACCAGCAGAGATATCGGTAATGAAAAACTGTTTTTT.

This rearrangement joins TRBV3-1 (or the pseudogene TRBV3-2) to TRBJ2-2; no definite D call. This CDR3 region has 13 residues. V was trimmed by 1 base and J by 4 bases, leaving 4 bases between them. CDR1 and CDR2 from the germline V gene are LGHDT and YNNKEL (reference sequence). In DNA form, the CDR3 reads TGTGCCAGCAGCCAAGGGATCACCGGGGAGCTGTTTTTT. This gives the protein CASSQGITGELFF.

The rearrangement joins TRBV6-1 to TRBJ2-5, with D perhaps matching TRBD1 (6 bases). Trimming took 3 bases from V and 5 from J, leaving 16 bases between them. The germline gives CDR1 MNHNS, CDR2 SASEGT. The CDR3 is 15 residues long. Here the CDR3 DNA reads TGTGCCAGCAGTGACCCACAGGGAAGGTGGGAGACCCAGTACTTC. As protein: CASSDPQGRWETQYF.